The T cell receptor (beta chain) under discussion was sequenced for a study of regulatory T cells in long-lasting Graves disease (dated by TCRdb to about 2021). Looking at the study overall: Persistent Graves' disease meant more than 5 years of antithyroid drug treatment with TSH receptor autoantibodies that stayed positive. Peripheral blood TCR sequencing and RNA sequencing compared persistent Graves' disease patients with newly diagnosed Graves' disease patients. The study was conducted in China and was registered as a clinical trial. TCR sequencing covered around 13 persistent and 20 or so newly diagnosed Graves' disease patients, 33 samples in total. Antithyroid drugs had been taken for approximately 9.5 years on average by persistent Graves' disease patients in the clinical cohort.

Reading the label with the study, this specimen's time point is: persistent/refractory GD, antithyroid drugs over 5 years with positive TRAb. For both TCR sequencing and RNA sequencing, RNA was extracted from PBMCs in TRIzol. The diagnosis of Graves' disease followed American Thyroid Association guidelines. Patients were recruited from an endocrinology department in Xi'an, China. Each patient gave approximately 10 milliliters of peripheral blood, collected in an EDTA anticoagulant tube. PBMCs were isolated by Ficoll Paque Plus density gradient separation without further T cell sorting. An Agilent 2100 Bioanalyzer and agarose gel were used to assess RNA quality, and a NanoDrop 2000 was used to measure RNA concentration. To prepare the library, multiplex PCR was applied. Sequencing took place on an Illumina HiSeq 4000. iRepertoire HTBI primers and Arm-PCR amplification of CDR3 regions were used to construct TCR beta libraries. Before sequencing, the PCR products went through gel purification. Per the source publication's procedure: Gene usage analysis of CDR3 amino acid clonotypes relied on the roughly 58 TRBV and 12 to 15 TRBJ segments identified across samples. COPE and FqMerger were used to merge the filtered high-quality paired reads into contigs. BLAST was used to align contigs to IMGT TRBV, TRBD and TRBJ reference genes, and CDR3 was defined according to IMGT. Any clonotype with a frequency above 0.1% was classified as a highly expanded clone. Shannon entropy was used to measure repertoire diversity, and the Gini coefficient was used to measure V-J evenness. A clonotype was considered public if more than one individual shared it. TCRdb reworked the public reads: Q25 trimming with fastp, MiXCR clone assembly, productive beta chains retained. Every CDR3 protein is listed once, alongside the most common genes and DNA of its rows. These V and J calls are TCRdb output, not the study's own analysis. The sample has 700,000 or so distinct CDR3 sequences on record, 25% to 35% of them singletons. The ten most abundant clones make up roughly 40% of the sample.

Points the paper makes about the study in general: More public clonotypes were shared among persistent patients (roughly 2,700) than among newly diagnosed patients (approximately 1,000). The study examined only peripheral blood because the primary lesion, thyroid tissue, could not be accessed. Compared with newly diagnosed patients, persistent Graves' disease patients had lower TCR Shannon entropy and fewer highly expanded clones, which suggests clonal expansion. The authors noted that the small sample size was a limitation that may lower accuracy. Only the TCR beta chain was sequenced and analyzed. Persistent disease showed preferential use of TRBV28, TRBJ1-2 and TRBJ2-5, whereas newly diagnosed disease favored TRBV20-1 and TRBJ2-1.

Taken from the germline V gene, the CDR1 and CDR2 loops are SGHVS and FNYEAQ. V trim: 1 base; J trim: 5 bases; unmatched bases: 8. Including cysteine and phenylalanine, the CDR3 has 16 amino acids. Solely the CDR3 DNA is kept, with 48 bases framed from the first base. As to this clonotype: There is no known antigen for this receptor. The input lacks base qualities; no much larger clone sits a single base away.

This TCR derives from a female donor with Graves disease. The V gene is TRBV7-6 and the J gene is TRBJ2-7, with TRBD1 identical over 10 junction bases. This specimen consisted of peripheral blood mononuclear cells (PBMCs), obtained when the disease was refractory, from a patient treated with antithyroid drugs. In nucleotides, the sequence is TGTGCCAGCAGCTTAGAGGGACAGGGGTATTGGAACGAGCAGTACTTC. It codes for CASSLEGQGYWNEQYF.